This TCR beta chain appears in the sequencing data of a study of identical twins. The CDR3 extends over 14 amino acids. Germline V gene lookup returns CDR1 SGHTA and CDR2 FQGNSA. V lost 0 bases and J 7 bases, leaving 13 bases between the germline ends. cDNA molecules carried unique molecular identifiers, and template switching added a universal primer site. TCRdb analysed the 5' RACE reads with MiXCR anew, one entry per CDR3 protein. The table has 500,000 or so distinct CDR3 sequences, under 25% seen once. The table lists this clonotype with a few counts. The same data also went into a second study, on T cells expressing NK-cell markers. As that study records: Each of six donors carried dominant NKG2C+ clonotypes accounting for about 1.0-8% of CD8+ T cells.

The TCR comes from a woman between 18 and 29 years old in good health. The sample was CD4+ T cells sorted from blood. The V call is TRBV7-2, the J call TRBJ2-7; D unresolved. The CDR3 DNA follows: TGTGCCAGCAGCTTAGCATCCAGTCATGGAGAGCAGTACTTC. Its translation is CASSLASSHGEQYF.